The text below deals with one T cell receptor (beta chain). V was trimmed by 5 bases and J by 3 bases, leaving 10 bases between them. Germline CDR1 SEHNR, CDR2 FQNEAQ (reference sequence). There are 14 residues in the CDR3. The CDR3 regions of TCR beta were amplified from RNA transcripts. TCR CDR3 underwent first-round RT-PCR with the HTBI primer set. TCRdb re-analysed the multiplex PCR reads in MiXCR, keeping a single row per CDR3 protein. The sample lists 550,000 to 600,000 distinct CDR3 sequences, about 43% occurring once. The sample belongs to a study of T cells in Graves' hyperthyroidism and ophthalmopathy.

The chain links TRBV7-9 to TRBJ1-4, with D perhaps matching TRBD1 (6 bases). The source material was peripheral blood or thyroid tissue (not recorded which). This sequence was found in an adult woman with Graves' disease, either hyperthyroidism or ophthalmopathy (not recorded which). CDR3 loop: CASSTGMSNEKLFF. CDR3 nucleotides: TGTGCCAGCAGCACAGGGATGTCTAATGAAAAACTGTTTTTT.